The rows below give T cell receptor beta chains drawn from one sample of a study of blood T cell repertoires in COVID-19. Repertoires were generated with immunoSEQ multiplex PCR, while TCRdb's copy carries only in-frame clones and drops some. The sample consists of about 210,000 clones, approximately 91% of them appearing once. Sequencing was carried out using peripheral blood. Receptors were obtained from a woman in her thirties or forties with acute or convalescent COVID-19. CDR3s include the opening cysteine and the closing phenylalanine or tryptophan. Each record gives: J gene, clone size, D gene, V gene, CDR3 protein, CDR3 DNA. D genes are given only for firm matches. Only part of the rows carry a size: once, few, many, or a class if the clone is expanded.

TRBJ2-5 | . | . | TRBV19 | CASSIQLSQETQYF | TGTGCCAGTAGTATACAGTTAAGCCAAGAGACCCAGTACTTC
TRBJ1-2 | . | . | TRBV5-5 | CASSPFYVESGYTF | TGTGCCAGCAGCCCGTTCTATGTCGAGAGTGGCTACACCTTC
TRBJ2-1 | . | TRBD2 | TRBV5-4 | CASSSAVTSGVEQFF | TGTGCCAGCAGCTCGGCGGTGACTAGCGGGGTGGAGCAGTTCTTC
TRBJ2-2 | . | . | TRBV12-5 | CASGERTAGELFF | TGTGCTAGTGGAGAAAGGACAGCCGGGGAGCTGTTTTTT
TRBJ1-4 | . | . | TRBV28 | CASSPQGRPGEKLFF | TGTGCCAGCTCCCCCCAGGGGCGCCCCGGGGAAAAACTGTTTTTT
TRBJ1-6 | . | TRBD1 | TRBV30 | CAWSLGQGSSPLHF | TGTGCCTGGAGTCTAGGACAGGGCAGCTCACCCCTCCACTTT
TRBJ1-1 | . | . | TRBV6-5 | CASTLRGGNTEAFF | TGTGCCAGCACCCTGCGGGGAGGGAACACTGAAGCTTTCTTT
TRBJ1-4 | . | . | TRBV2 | CASSPLAGTNEKLFF | TGTGCCAGCAGTCCCCTTGCGGGCACTAATGAAAAACTGTTTTTT
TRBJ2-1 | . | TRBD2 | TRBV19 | CATRGETYNEQFF | TGTGCCACCCGGGGGGAAACATACAATGAGCAGTTCTTC
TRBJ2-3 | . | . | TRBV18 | CASSPSLAGAVNTQYF | TGTGCCAGCTCACCCTCCCTTGCGGGGGCGGTTAATACGCAGTATTTT
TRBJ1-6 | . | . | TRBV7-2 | CASSLVATTSSYNSPLHF | TGTGCCAGCAGCTTAGTAGCGACTACGAGCTCCTATAATTCACCCCTCCACTTT
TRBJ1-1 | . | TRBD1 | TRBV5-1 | CASSSLATGQGYPDTEAFF | TGCGCCAGCAGCTCCCTCGCGACGGGACAGGGTTATCCTGACACTGAAGCTTTCTTT
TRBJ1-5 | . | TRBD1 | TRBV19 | CASSRTGMGSNQPQHF | TGTGCCAGTAGTAGGACAGGGATGGGAAGCAATCAGCCCCAGCATTTT
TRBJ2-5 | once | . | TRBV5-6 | CASSRLETQYF | TGTGCCAGCAGCCGTTTAGAGACCCAGTACTTC
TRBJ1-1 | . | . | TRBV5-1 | CASSQGGNTEAFF | TGCGCCAGCAGCCAGGGTGGGAACACTGAAGCTTTCTTT
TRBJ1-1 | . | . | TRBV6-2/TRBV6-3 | CASSYSSISAFF | TGTGCCAGCAGTTACTCGAGTATTTCGGCTTTCTTT
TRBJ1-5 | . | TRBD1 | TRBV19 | CASTPQGAGNQPQHF | TGTGCCAGTACCCCACAGGGGGCCGGCAATCAGCCCCAGCATTTT
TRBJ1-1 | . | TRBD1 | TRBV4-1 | CASSLDRRYTEAFF | TGCGCCAGCAGCCTGGACAGGCGGTACACTGAAGCTTTCTTT
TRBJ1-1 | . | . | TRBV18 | CASSPGREGTEAFF | TGTGCCAGCTCACCGGGCCGGGAGGGCACTGAAGCTTTCTTT
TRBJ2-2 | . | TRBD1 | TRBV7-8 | CASSSRQGMNTGELFF | TGTGCCAGCAGCTCTCGACAGGGGATGAACACCGGGGAGCTGTTTTTT
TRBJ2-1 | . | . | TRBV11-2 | CASSNRGGGMNEQFF | TGTGCCAGCAGTAACAGAGGGGGTGGTATGAATGAGCAGTTCTTC
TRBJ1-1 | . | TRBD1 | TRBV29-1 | CSAGQGMVTEAFF | TGCAGCGCAGGACAGGGGATGGTCACTGAAGCTTTCTTT
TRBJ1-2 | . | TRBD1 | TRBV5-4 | CAITPGGPGQGALVYGYTF | TGTGCCATCACGCCTGGGGGCCCGGGACAGGGGGCGCTGGTCTATGGCTACACCTTC
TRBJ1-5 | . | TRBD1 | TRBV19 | CASSIRDRGQGWLDPQHF | TGTGCCAGTAGTATCCGGGACAGGGGGCAGGGTTGGCTTGACCCCCAGCATTTT
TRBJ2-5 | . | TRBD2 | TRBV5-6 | CASRKTYGGLVETQYF | TGTGCCAGCAGAAAAACCTATGGGGGACTAGTGGAGACCCAGTACTTC
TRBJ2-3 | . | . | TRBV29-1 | CSADRRGDTQYF | TGCAGCGCCGACAGGCGGGGGGATACGCAGTATTTT
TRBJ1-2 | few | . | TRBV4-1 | CASSQDGLYGYTF | TGCGCCAGCAGCCAAGATGGACTCTATGGCTACACCTTC
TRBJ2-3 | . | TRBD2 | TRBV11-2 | CASTLGGAGDTQYF | TGTGCCAGCACCCTCGGGGGGGCCGGAGATACGCAGTATTTT
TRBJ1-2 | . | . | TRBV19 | CASSLYLSTWGYTF | TGTGCCAGTAGCCTCTACCTTAGTACGTGGGGCTACACCTTC
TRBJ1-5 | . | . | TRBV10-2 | CASRGGDQPQHF | TGCGCCAGCAGGGGAGGGGATCAGCCCCAGCATTTT
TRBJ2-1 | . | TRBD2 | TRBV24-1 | CATSEFGRGEYNEQFF | TGTGCCACCAGTGAATTCGGACGGGGGGAGTACAATGAGCAGTTCTTC
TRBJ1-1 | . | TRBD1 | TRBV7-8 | CASSHRQGPNTEAFF | TGTGCCAGCAGCCATCGACAGGGACCAAACACTGAAGCTTTCTTT
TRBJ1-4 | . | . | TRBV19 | CASSITRANEKLFF | TGTGCCAGTAGTATAACCCGAGCTAATGAAAAACTGTTTTTT